This T cell receptor beta chain was identified during a study of T cells in Graves' hyperthyroidism and ophthalmopathy. Study background: Pretreatment peripheral blood was obtained at initial diagnosis.

This clonotype was recorded at least ten times. This CDR3 has 15 amino acids. With V trimmed by 6 bases and J by 9 bases, 8 bases remained unmatched. CDR1 is MNHNS and CDR2 is SASEGT in the germline V gene. Amplified regions were TCR beta CDR3 sequences from RNA transcripts. The HTBI primer set served for first-round RT-PCR of the TCR CDR3. MiXCR, run by TCRdb on the multiplex PCR reads, gives a single entry per CDR3 protein. The data hold about 400,000 distinct CDR3 sequences, with approximately 14% observed a single time. The material sequenced was blood. The chain links TRBV6-1 to TRBJ2-1, with TRBD2 matching 13 bases. This TCR came from a woman aged 18-29 years with Graves' hyperthyroidism. The CDR3 reads CASREGTSGDGEQFF. The CDR3 region has the DNA TGTGCCAGCAGGGAGGGGACTAGCGGGGACGGTGAGCAGTTCTTC.